A selection of T cell receptor beta chains follows, all from one sample in a study of graft-versus-host responses after intestinal transplantation. The method was immunoSEQ multiplex PCR; TCRdb's version includes in-frame clones alone and lacks a portion of them. The top ten hold around 33% of the sample, which has some 8,700 clones, approximately 79% seen once. The sample here was ileum tissue, taken 494 days after intestinal transplant. The receptors were gathered from a human patient who received an intestinal transplant, so some T cells may come from the graft donor. The conserved cysteine and the conserved F or W are not part of the CDR3 here. A D gene is named only where the DNA matches it firmly. Expanded clones are given a class, and other clones once, few, many or no size at all.

V gene: TRBV6-4
J gene: TRBJ2-1
D gene: TRBD2
clone size: few
CDR3 protein: ASSDGTSGNEQF

V gene: TRBV11-3
J gene: TRBJ2-7
D gene: TRBD1
clone size: .
CDR3 protein: ASSSGQGAGEQY

V gene: TRBV4-2
J gene: TRBJ2-3
D gene: .
clone size: .
CDR3 protein: ASSQDRRGTSTDTQY

V gene: TRBV18
J gene: TRBJ2-5
D gene: .
clone size: .
CDR3 protein: ASSPRRVETQY

V gene: TRBV4-2
J gene: TRBJ2-3
D gene: TRBD2
clone size: .
CDR3 protein: ASSQDRGAGGSVGTDTQY

V gene: TRBV19
J gene: TRBJ2-7
D gene: TRBD1
clone size: .
CDR3 protein: ASGGQGALYEQY

V gene: TRBV6-1
J gene: TRBJ1-3
D gene: TRBD1
clone size: .
CDR3 protein: ASIGQGNAHTIY

V gene: TRBV28
J gene: TRBJ1-5
D gene: .
clone size: .
CDR3 protein: ASSGGTSNQPQH

V gene: TRBV7-3
J gene: TRBJ2-3
D gene: .
clone size: once
CDR3 protein: ASSLEGAISTDTQY

V gene: TRBV2
J gene: TRBJ2-1
D gene: TRBD2
clone size: .
CDR3 protein: ASSEDLAGVQEQF

V gene: TRBV9
J gene: TRBJ2-5
D gene: .
clone size: .
CDR3 protein: ASSVAQDNPSPTREQY

V gene: TRBV6-5
J gene: TRBJ2-1
D gene: TRBD2
clone size: .
CDR3 protein: ASSYSTAGGANEQF

V gene: TRBV5-1
J gene: TRBJ1-6
D gene: .
clone size: few
CDR3 protein: ASSFADRNNSPLH

V gene: TRBV30
J gene: TRBJ2-1
D gene: .
clone size: .
CDR3 protein: AWSIHEQF

V gene: TRBV5-8
J gene: TRBJ2-3
D gene: .
clone size: few
CDR3 protein: ASSATTNTQY

V gene: TRBV30
J gene: TRBJ2-1
D gene: TRBD2
clone size: .
CDR3 protein: AWSGRTSGRPNEQF

V gene: TRBV5-1
J gene: TRBJ2-5
D gene: .
clone size: .
CDR3 protein: ASSLAREKETQY

V gene: TRBV28
J gene: TRBJ2-7
D gene: TRBD1
clone size: once
CDR3 protein: ASRVGAGGEQY

V gene: TRBV6-5
J gene: TRBJ2-1
D gene: TRBD2
clone size: .
CDR3 protein: ASSNVGLATNEQF

V gene: TRBV29-1
J gene: TRBJ2-1
D gene: .
clone size: once
CDR3 protein: SVGQTLYNEQF

V gene: TRBV5-6
J gene: TRBJ2-7
D gene: .
clone size: .
CDR3 protein: ASSLAGSYEQY

V gene: TRBV25-1
J gene: TRBJ1-4
D gene: TRBD1
clone size: .
CDR3 protein: ASSERNRGKEKLF

V gene: TRBV2
J gene: TRBJ1-3
D gene: .
clone size: medium-sized
CDR3 protein: ASGLSGNTIY

V gene: TRBV19
J gene: TRBJ1-4
D gene: .
clone size: .
CDR3 protein: ASTPRGPEKLF

V gene: TRBV11-3
J gene: TRBJ2-7
D gene: TRBD1
clone size: .
CDR3 protein: ASSSGQGAGEQY

V gene: TRBV30
J gene: TRBJ2-3
D gene: .
clone size: .
CDR3 protein: AWSVRSGTQY

V gene: TRBV30
J gene: TRBJ1-4
D gene: TRBD1
clone size: .
CDR3 protein: AWSAEDRGREKLF

V gene: TRBV13
J gene: TRBJ2-3
D gene: .
clone size: .
CDR3 protein: ASSLGGRERNTQY

V gene: TRBV7-9
J gene: TRBJ2-5
D gene: .
clone size: .
CDR3 protein: ASSLARGRLSQETQY